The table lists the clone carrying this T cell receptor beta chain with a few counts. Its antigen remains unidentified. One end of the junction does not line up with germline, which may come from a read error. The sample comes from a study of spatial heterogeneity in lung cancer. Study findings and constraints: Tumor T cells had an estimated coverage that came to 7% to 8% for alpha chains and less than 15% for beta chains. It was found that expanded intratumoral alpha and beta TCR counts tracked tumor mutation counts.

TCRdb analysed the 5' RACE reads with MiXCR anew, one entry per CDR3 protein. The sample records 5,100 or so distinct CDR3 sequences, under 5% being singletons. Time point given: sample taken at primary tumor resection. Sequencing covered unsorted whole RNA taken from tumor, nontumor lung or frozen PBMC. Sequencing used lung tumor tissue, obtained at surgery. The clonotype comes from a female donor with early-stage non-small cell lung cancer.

The CDR3 sequence: CASSPRTASFGANVLIF. CDR3 in DNA: TGTGCCAGCAGCCCCCGGACAGCCAGCTTTGGGGCCAACGTCCTGATTTTC. This chain joins TRBV6-2 or TRBV6-3 and TRBJ2-6; D might be TRBD1 (6 bases). Germline V lookup: CDR1 MNHEY, CDR2 SVGEGT. The CDR3 is 17 amino acids.